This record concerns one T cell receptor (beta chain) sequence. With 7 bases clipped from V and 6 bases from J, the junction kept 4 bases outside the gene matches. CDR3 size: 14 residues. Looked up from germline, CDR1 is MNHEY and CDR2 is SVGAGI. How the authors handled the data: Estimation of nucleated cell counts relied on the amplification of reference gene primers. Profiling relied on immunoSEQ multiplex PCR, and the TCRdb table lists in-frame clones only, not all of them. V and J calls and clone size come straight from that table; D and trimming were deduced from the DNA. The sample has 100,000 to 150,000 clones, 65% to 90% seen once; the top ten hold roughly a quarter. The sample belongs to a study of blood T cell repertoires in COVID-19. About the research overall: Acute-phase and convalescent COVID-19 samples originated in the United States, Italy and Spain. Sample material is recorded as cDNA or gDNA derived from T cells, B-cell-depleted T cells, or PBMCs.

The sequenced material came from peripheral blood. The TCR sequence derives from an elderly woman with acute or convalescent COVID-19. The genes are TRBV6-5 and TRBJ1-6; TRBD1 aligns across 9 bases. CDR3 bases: TGTGCCAGCATCCTGACAGGGGGTAATTCACCCCTCCACTTT. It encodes CASILTGGNSPLHF.